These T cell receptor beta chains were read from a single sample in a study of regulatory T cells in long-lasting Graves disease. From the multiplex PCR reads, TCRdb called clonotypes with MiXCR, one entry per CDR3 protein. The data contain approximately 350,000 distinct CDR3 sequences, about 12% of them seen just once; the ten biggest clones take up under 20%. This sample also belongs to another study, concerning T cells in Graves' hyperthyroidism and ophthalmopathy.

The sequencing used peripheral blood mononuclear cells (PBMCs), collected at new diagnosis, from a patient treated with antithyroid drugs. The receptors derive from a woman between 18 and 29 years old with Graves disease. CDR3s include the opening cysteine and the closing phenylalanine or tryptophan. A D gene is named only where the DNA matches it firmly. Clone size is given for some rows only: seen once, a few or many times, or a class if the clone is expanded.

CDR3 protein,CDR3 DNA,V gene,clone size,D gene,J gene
CSVELTSEGRLNEQFF,TGCAGCGTTGAGTTAACCAGCGAGGGACGTTTAAATGAGCAGTTCTTC,TRBV29-1,many,.,TRBJ2-1
CASKEETGPNQPQHF,TGTGCCAGCAAGGAAGAGACAGGCCCGAATCAGCCCCAGCATTTT,TRBV28,many,.,TRBJ1-5
CAWSLPTEAFF,TGTGCCTGGAGTCTCCCCACTGAAGCTTTCTTT,TRBV30,many,.,TRBJ1-1
CASPQRGYTF,TGTGCCAGCCCCCAGCGGGGCTACACCTTC,TRBV6-8,.,.,TRBJ1-2
CASSRAPGQGALDEQFF,TGTGCCAGCAGCAGGGCCCCGGGACAGGGGGCGCTGGATGAGCAGTTCTTC,TRBV5-5,few,TRBD1,TRBJ2-1
CASSLTSWDTQYF,TGTGCCAGCAGTTTAACTAGCTGGGATACGCAGTATTTT,TRBV6-5,few,.,TRBJ2-3
CASSFGYGGGSYNEQFF,TGTGCCAGCAGCTTCGGATACGGCGGGGGTTCCTACAATGAGCAGTTCTTC,TRBV11-2,many,TRBD2,TRBJ2-1
CAIPANQANTGELFF,TGTGCCATCCCGGCCAACCAGGCGAACACCGGGGAGCTGTTTTTT,TRBV10-3,.,.,TRBJ2-2
CASSQRGNTAEQYF,TGTGCCAGCAGCCAACGGGGGAACACGGCCGAGCAGTACTTC,TRBV14,.,.,TRBJ2-7
CASGPGLPNTGELFF,TGTGCCAGTGGTCCGGGACTTCCGAACACCGGGGAGCTGTTTTTT,TRBV19,.,.,TRBJ2-2